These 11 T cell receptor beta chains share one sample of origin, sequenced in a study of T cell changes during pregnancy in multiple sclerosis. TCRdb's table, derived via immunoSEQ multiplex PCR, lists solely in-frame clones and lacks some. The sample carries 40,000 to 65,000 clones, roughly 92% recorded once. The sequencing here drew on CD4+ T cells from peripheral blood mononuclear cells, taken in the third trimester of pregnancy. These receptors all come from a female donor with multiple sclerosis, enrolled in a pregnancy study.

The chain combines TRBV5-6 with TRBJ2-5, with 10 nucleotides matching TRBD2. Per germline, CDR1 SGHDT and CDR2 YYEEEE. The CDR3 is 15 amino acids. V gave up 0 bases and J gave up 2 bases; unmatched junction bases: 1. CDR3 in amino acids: CASSLASGGQETQYF. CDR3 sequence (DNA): TGTGCCAGCAGCTTGGCTAGCGGGGGACAAGAGACCCAGTACTTC.

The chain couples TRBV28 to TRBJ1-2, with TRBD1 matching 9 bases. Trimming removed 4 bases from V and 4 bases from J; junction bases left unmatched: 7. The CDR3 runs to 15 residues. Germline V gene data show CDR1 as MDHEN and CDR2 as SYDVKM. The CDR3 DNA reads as TGTGCCAGCAGTTGGGGGACAGGGTTAGCCTATGGCTACACCTTC. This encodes CASSWGTGLAYGYTF.

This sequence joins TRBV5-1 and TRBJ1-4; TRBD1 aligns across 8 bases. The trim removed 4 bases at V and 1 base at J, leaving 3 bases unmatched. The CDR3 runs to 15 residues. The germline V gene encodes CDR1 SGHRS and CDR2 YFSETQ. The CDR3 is CASSPTGVTNEKLFF. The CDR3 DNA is TGCGCCAGCAGCCCGACAGGGGTAACTAATGAAAAACTGTTTTTT.

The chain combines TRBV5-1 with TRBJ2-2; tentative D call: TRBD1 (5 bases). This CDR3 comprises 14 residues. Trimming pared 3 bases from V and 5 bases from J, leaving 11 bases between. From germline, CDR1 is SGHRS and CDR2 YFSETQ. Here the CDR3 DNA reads TGCGCCAGCAGCTACACAGGACAAACCGGGGAGCTGTTTTTT. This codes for CASSYTGQTGELFF.

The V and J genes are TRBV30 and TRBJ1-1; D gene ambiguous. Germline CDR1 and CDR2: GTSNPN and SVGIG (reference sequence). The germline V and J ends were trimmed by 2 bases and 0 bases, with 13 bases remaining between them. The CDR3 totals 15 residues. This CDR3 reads CAWSLGLNMNTEAFF. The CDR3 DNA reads TGTGCCTGGAGTCTTGGGCTCAATATGAACACTGAAGCTTTCTTT.

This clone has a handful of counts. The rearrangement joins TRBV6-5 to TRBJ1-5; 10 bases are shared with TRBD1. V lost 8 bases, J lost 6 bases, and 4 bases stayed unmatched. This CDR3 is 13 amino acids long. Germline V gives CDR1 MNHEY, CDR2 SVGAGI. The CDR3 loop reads CASGTGESQPQHF. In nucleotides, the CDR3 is TGTGCCAGCGGGACAGGGGAGAGTCAGCCCCAGCATTTT.

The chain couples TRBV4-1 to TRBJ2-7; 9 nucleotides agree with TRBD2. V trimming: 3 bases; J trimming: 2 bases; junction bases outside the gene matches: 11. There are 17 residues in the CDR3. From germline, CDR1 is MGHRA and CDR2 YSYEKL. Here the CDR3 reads CASSQPFVREGTYEQYF. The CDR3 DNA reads TGCGCCAGCAGCCAGCCGTTCGTGCGGGAGGGGACCTACGAGCAGTACTTC.

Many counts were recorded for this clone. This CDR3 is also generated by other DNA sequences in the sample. The CDR3 reads CSAAGGTLSNYGYTF. Here the CDR3 DNA reads TGCAGCGCTGCAGGGGGGACACTCTCTAACTATGGCTACACCTTC. This chain connects TRBV29-1 to TRBJ1-2, with 7 bases that match TRBD1. The CDR3 is 15 amino acids. Germline V CDR1 and CDR2: SQVTM, ANQGSEA. Trimming removed 7 bases from V and 0 bases from J; junction bases left unmatched: 11.

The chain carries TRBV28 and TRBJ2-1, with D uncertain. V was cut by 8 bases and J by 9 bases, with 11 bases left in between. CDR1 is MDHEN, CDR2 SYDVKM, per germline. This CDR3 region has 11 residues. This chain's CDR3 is CASQDQAEQFF. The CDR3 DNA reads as TGTGCCAGCCAAGATCAGGCTGAGCAGTTCTTC.

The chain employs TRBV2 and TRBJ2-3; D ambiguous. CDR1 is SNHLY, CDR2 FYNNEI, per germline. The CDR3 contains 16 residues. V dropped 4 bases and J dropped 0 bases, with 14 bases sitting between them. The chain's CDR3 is CASSAFEARSTDTQYF. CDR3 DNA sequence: TGTGCCAGCAGTGCTTTTGAGGCCAGAAGCACAGATACGCAGTATTTT.

DNA for the CDR3: TGTGCCAGCAGAACCGGGACAGGACTTTACGAGCAGTACTTC. Its translation is CASRTGTGLYEQYF. The chain couples TRBV6-1 to TRBJ2-7; 8 nucleotides match TRBD1. The CDR3 loop spans 14 amino acids. V was clipped by 6 bases and J by 4 bases; unmatched bases: 8. Germline CDR1 MNHNS, CDR2 SASEGT.